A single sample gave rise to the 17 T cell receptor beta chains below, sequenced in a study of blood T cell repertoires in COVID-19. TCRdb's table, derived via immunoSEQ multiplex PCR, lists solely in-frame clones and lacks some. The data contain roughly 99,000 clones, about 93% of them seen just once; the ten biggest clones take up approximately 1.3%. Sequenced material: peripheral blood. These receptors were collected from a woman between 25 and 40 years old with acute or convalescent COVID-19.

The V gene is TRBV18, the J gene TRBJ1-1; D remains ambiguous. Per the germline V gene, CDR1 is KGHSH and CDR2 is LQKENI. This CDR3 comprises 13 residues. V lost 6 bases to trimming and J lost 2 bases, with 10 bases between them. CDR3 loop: CASSPTVNTEAFF. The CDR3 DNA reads TGTGCCAGCTCGCCAACGGTTAACACTGAAGCTTTCTTT.

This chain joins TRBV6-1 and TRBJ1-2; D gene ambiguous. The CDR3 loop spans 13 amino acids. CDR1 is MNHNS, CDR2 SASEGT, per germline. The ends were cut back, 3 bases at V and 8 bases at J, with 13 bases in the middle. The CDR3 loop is CASSDPSSTGYTF. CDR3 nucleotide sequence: TGTGCCAGCAGTGACCCCTCCAGTACAGGCTACACCTTC.

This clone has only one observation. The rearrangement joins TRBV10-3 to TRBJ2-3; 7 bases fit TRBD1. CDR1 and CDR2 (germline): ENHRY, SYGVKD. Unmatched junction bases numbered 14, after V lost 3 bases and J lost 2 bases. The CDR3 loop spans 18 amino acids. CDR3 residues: CAISDLGQAELYTDTQYF. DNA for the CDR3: TGTGCCATCAGTGACCTCGGACAGGCAGAACTCTACACAGATACGCAGTATTTT.

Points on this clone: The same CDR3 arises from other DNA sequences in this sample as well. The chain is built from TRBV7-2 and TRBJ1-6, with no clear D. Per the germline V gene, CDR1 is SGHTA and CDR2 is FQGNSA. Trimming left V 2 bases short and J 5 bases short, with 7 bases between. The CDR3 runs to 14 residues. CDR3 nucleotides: TGTGCCAGCAGCTTAACGGGTAATAATTCACCCCTCCACTTT. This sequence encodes CASSLTGNNSPLHF. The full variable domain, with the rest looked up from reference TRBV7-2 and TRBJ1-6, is GAGVSQSPSNKVTEKGKDVELRCDPISGHTALYWYRQSLGQGLEFLIYFQGNSAPDKSGLPSDRFSAERTGGSVSTLTIQRTQQEDSAVYLCASSLTGNNSPLHFGNGTRLTVT.

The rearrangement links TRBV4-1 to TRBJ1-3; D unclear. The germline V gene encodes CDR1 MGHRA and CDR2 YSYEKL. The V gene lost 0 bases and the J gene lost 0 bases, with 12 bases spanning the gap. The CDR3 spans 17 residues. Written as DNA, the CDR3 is TGCGCCAGCAGCCAAGAACCCAGTGCTTTCTCTGGAAACACCATATATTTT. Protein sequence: CASSQEPSAFSGNTIYF.

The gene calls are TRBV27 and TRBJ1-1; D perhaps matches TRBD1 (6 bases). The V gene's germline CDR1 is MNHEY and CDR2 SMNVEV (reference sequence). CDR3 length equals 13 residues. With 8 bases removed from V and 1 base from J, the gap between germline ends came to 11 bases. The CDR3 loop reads CASGSDRNTEAFF. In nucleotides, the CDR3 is TGTGCCAGCGGCTCGGACAGGAACACTGAAGCTTTCTTT.

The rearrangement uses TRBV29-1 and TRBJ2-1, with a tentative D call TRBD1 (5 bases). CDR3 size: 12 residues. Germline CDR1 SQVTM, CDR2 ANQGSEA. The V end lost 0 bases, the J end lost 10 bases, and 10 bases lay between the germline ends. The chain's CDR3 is CSVEDEGVEQFF. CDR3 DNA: TGCAGCGTTGAAGATGAAGGGGTAGAGCAGTTCTTC.

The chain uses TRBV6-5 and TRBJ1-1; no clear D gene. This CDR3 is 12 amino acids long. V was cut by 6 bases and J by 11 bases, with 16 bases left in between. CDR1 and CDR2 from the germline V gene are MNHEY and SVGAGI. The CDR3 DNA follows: TGTGCCAGCAGCAGCTCCGGGTCTAGGGCTTTCTTT. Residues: CASSSSGSRAFF.

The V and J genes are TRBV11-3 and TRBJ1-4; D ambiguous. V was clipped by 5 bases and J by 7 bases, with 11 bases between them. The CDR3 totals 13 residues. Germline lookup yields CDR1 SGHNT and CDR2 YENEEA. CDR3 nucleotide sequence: TGTGCCAGCAGCCAGTCAGTAATTGAAAAACTGTTTTTT. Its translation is CASSQSVIEKLFF. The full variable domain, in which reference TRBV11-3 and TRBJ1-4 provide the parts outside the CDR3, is EAGVVQSPRYKIIEKKQPVAFWCNPISGHNTLYWYLQNLGQGPELLIRYENEEAVDDSQLPKDRFSAERLKGVDSTLKIQPAELGDSAVYLCASSQSVIEKLFFGSGTQLSVL.

The CDR3 bases are TGTGCCAGTAGTGAGGTGTTCACAGATACGCAGTATTTT. The encoded protein is CASSEVFTDTQYF. The gene calls are TRBV19 and TRBJ2-3; D remains unclear. Trimming pared 5 bases from V and 2 bases from J, leaving 8 bases between. Germline CDR1 and CDR2: LNHDA and SQIVND (reference sequence). This CDR3 is 13 amino acids long.

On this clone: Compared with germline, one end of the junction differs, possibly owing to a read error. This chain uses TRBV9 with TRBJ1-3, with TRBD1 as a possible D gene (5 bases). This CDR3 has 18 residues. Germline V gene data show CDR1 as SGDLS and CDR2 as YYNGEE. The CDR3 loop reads CASSAGPPWELSENTIYF. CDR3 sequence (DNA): TGTGCCAGCAGCGCAGGGCCCCCTTGGGAACTTTCTGAAAACACCATATATTTT. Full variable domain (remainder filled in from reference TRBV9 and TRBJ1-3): DSGVTQTPKHLITATGQRVTLRCSPRSGDLSVYWYQQSLDQGLQFLIQYYNGEERAKGNILERFSAQQFPDLHSELNLSSLELGDSALYFCASSAGPPWELSENTIYFGEGSWLTVV.

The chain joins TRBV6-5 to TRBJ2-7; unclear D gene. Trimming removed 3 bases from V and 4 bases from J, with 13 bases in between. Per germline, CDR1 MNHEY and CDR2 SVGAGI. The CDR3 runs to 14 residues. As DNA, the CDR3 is TGTGCCAGCAGTTATTCACAGACGATATACGAGCAGTACTTC. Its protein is CASSYSQTIYEQYF.

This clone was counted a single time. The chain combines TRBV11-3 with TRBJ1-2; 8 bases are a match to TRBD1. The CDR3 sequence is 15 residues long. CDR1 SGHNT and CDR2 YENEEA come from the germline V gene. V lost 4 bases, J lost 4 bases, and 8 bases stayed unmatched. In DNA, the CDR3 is TGTGCCAGCAGCTCGACCGGGACAGGCACCTATGGCTACACCTTC. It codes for CASSSTGTGTYGYTF.

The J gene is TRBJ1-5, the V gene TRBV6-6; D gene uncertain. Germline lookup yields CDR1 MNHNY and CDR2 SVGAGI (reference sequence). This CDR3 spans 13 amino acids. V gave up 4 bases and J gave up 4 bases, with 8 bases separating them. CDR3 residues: CASSSGLNQPQHF. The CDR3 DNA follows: TGTGCCAGCAGTTCCGGACTGAATCAGCCCCAGCATTTT.

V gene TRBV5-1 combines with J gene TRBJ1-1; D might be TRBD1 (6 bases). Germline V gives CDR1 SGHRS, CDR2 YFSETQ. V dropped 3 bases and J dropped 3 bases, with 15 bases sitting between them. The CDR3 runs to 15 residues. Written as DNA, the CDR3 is TGCGCCAGCAGCTCAACAGGGTTGTGGGACACTGAAGCTTTCTTT. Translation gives CASSSTGLWDTEAFF.

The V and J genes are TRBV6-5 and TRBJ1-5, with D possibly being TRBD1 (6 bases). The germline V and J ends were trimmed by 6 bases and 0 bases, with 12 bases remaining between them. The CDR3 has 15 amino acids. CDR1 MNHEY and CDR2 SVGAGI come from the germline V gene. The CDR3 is CASRPKQGSNQPQHF. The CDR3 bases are TGTGCCAGCAGACCGAAACAGGGTAGCAATCAGCCCCAGCATTTT.

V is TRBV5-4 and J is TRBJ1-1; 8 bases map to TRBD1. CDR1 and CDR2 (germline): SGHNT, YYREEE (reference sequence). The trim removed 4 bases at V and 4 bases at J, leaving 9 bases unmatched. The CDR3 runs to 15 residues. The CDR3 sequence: CASSTRQGLSTEAFF. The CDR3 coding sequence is TGTGCCAGCAGCACACGACAGGGGCTAAGCACTGAAGCTTTCTTT.